The present T cell receptor (beta chain) was sequenced within a study of Ad26.COV2.S vaccination and SARS-CoV-2 variants. Study-wide background: Recipients of Ad26.COV2.S got it intramuscularly, once or twice 56 days apart.

From germline, CDR1 is SQVTM and CDR2 ANQGSEA. With 7 bases removed from V and 4 bases from J, the gap between germline ends came to 19 bases. The CDR3 is made up of 14 amino acids. Treatment described: about 20 received Ad26.COV2.S at low or high dose, single or two shots; 5 received placebo; per-sample allocation not given. Sampling occurred on day 63 after the first vaccine or placebo injection. Some clones are missing from TCRdb's copy, which holds only in-frame ones; the method was immunoSEQ multiplex PCR. The sample includes approximately 460,000 clones, roughly 87% of them seen just once. This chain uses TRBV29-1 with TRBJ1-1; possibly TRBD1 for D (6 bases). Material: peripheral blood, obtained in a trial of Ad26.COV2.S vaccine versus placebo. The TCR sequence derives from a person aged 18-60 years who received the Ad26.COV2.S COVID-19 vaccine or a placebo. The CDR3 loop reads CSAMLGLGGTEAFF. CDR3 bases: TGCAGCGCAATGCTCGGGTTAGGGGGCACTGAAGCTTTCTTT.